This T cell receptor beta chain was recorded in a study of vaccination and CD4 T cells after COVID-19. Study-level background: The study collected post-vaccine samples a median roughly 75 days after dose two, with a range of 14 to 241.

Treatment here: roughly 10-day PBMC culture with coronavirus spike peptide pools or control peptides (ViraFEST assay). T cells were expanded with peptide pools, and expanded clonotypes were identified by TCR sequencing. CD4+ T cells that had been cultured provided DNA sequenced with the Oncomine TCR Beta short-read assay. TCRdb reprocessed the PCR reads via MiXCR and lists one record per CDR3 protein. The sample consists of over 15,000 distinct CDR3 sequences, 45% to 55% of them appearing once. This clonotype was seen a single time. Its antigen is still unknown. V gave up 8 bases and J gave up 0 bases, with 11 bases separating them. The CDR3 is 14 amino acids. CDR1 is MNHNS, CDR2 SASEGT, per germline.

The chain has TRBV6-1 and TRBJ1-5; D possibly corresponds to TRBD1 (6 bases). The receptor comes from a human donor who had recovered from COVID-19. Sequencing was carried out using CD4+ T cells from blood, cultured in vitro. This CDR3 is CASLGGPSNQPQHF. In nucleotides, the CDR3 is TGTGCCAGCCTGGGGGGCCCTAGCAATCAGCCCCAGCATTTT.